One sample yielded the 5 T cell receptor beta chains listed below, sequenced in a study of blood T cell repertoires in COVID-19. Generated by immunoSEQ multiplex PCR, the TCRdb table keeps only in-frame clones and is missing some. Among roughly 160,000 clones listed, 79% were seen once. Input material: peripheral blood. The receptors stem from a woman aged 55-70 years with COVID-19, enrolled during active disease.

The chain employs TRBV30 and TRBJ2-5; 8 bases line up with TRBD1. The J segment lost 6 bases and the V segment lost 5 bases, leaving 8 bases of the junction unmatched. CDR1 and CDR2 (germline): GTSNPN, SVGIG (reference sequence). This CDR3 region has 13 residues. The CDR3 region is CAWSGGGGKTQYF. CDR3 DNA: TGTGCCTGGTCAGGGGGCGGCGGAAAGACCCAGTACTTC.

The chain is built from TRBV7-9 and TRBJ2-7; a weak D match, TRBD1 (6 bases). Trimming took 3 bases from V and 4 from J, leaving 10 bases between them. This CDR3 comprises 13 residues. Germline CDR1 reads SEHNR; CDR2 reads FQNEAQ (reference sequence). CDR3 sequence reads: CASSFLGAYEQYV. The CDR3 DNA is TGTGCCAGCAGCTTTTTGGGGGCGTACGAGCAGTACGTC.

This clone was picked up a small number of times. The rearrangement uses TRBV5-6 and TRBJ2-7; 8 bases line up with TRBD1. This CDR3 is built from 15 residues. Germline trimming cut 3 bases from V and 4 bases from J; bases unmatched to any gene: 9. CDR1 and CDR2 (germline): SGHDT, YYEEEE. CDR3 sequence reads: CASSWGQEGKYEQYF. CDR3 coding DNA: TGTGCCAGCAGCTGGGGACAGGAGGGGAAGTACGAGCAGTACTTC.

As concerns this clone: A junction boundary mismatches the germline segment, possibly from a read error. This chain connects TRBV30 to TRBJ2-7, with 10 bases identical to TRBD2. CDR3 length equals 12 residues. CDR1 and CDR2 from the germline V gene are GTSNPN and SVGIG (reference sequence). The CDR3 sequence is CASSGGTYEQYF. The CDR3 DNA follows: TGCGCTTCTAGCGGGGGAACCTACGAGCAGTACTTC. The full variable domain, rest sourced from reference TRBV30 and TRBJ2-7, is SQTIHQWPATLVQPVGSPLSLECTVEGTSNPNLYWYRQAAGRGLQLLFYSVGIGQISSEVPQNLSASRPQDRQFILSSKKLLLSDSGFYLCASSGGTYEQYFGPGTRLTVT.

The chain has TRBV11-2 and TRBJ2-7; 7 positions agree with TRBD1. There are 13 residues in the CDR3. V was pared by 5 bases and J by 4 bases, with 5 bases of the junction left unmatched. In germline, CDR1 is SGHAT, CDR2 FQNNGV. In nucleotides, the CDR3 is TGTGCCAGCAGCCTCGGGACAGTTTACGAGCAGTACGTC. Protein sequence: CASSLGTVYEQYV.